This T cell receptor beta chain emerged from a study of shared T cell receptors in the human thymus. The data were produced by immunoSEQ multiplex PCR, yet TCRdb's version contains in-frame clones alone and is incomplete. Altogether hundreds of thousands of clones are present, approximately 83% being singletons, with the ten largest covering more than 0.008%. CDR1 SQVTM and CDR2 ANQGSEA come from the germline V gene. The V end was cut by 5 bases, the J end by 6 bases, with 13 bases between. CDR3 length: 13 amino acids. In addition, the sample was reused for a study of human thymus T cells. That study reports: Donors consisted of healthy Finnish infants (having corrective surgery for congenital heart defects). The study used thymus tissue resected during corrective heart surgery. Thymic and blood repertoires appeared to carry a bias in their V and J gene usage. Related research found strongly overlapping thymic repertoires in unrelated individuals.

The sample comprised thymocytes. The clonotype comes from a girl under three years old with a congenital heart defect. This chain connects TRBV29-1 to TRBJ2-2; possibly TRBD1 for D (5 bases). CDR3 protein: CSVQGWSAGELFF. In nucleotides, the CDR3 is TGCAGCGTTCAGGGTTGGAGCGCCGGGGAGCTGTTTTTT.